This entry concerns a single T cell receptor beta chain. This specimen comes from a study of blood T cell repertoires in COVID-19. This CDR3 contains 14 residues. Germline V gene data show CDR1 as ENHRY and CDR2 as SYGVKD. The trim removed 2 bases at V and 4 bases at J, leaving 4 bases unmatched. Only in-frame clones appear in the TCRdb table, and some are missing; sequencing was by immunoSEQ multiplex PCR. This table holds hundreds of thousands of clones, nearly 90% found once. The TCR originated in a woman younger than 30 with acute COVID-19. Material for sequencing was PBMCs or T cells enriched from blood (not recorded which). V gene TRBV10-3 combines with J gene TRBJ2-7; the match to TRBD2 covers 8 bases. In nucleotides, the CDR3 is TGTGCCATCAGTGAGGACGGGAGGGGGTACGAGCAGTACTTC. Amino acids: CAISEDGRGYEQYF.